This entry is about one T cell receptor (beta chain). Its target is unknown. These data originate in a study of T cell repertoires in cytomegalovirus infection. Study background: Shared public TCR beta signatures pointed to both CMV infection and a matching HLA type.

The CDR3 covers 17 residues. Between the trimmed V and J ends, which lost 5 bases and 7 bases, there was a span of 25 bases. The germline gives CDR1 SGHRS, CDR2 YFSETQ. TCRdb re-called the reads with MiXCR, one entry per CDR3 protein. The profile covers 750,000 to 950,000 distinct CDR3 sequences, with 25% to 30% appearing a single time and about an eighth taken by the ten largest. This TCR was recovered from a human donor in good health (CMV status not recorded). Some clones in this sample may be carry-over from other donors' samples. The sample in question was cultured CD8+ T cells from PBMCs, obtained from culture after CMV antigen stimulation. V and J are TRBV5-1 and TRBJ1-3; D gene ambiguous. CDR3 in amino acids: CASRRKVRQLDRNTIYF. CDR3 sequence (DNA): TGCGCCAGCAGGAGGAAAGTTCGGCAGCTCGATCGGAACACCATATATTTT.